What follows are 21 T cell receptor beta chains derived from one specimen sequenced in a study of cytomegalovirus exposure and HLA in healthy donors. Amplification used 60 Vbeta primers and 13 Jbeta primers. Clones were read by immunoSEQ multiplex PCR, and TCRdb kept only the in-frame ones, dropping some. The repertoire includes over 130,000 clones, 80% of them detected once, and around 2.4% sits in the top ten. The sample taken for sequencing was PBMCs. These receptors all stem from a man aged 50 or older in good health and CMV-seronegative.

The V and J genes are TRBV28 and TRBJ2-7; TRBD1 aligns across 11 bases. In germline, CDR1 is MDHEN, CDR2 SYDVKM. V shed 5 bases, J shed 6 bases, and the junction held 3 bases outside the gene matches. This CDR3 is 13 amino acids long. The CDR3 DNA sequence: TGTGCCAGCAGTCGGGACAGGGGGGTCGAGCAGTACTTC. The encoded protein is CASSRDRGVEQYF.

This clone was observed a single time. This rearrangement joins TRBV7-9 to TRBJ2-3, with D perhaps TRBD1 (6 bases). Per the germline V gene, CDR1 is SEHNR and CDR2 is FQNEAQ (reference sequence). The CDR3 sequence is 14 residues long. Deletions cut 1 base from V and 2 bases from J, with 7 bases between. As DNA, the CDR3 is TGTGCCAGCAGCTTAGTGGGACACACAGATACGCAGTATTTT. It codes for CASSLVGHTDTQYF.

The chain carries TRBV30 and TRBJ1-1, with TRBD1 matching over 7 bases. Germline V gives CDR1 GTSNPN, CDR2 SVGIG (reference sequence). The CDR3 has 16 residues. The V and J ends lost 0 bases and 0 bases, in that order; junction bases with no gene match: 7. Here the CDR3 reads CAWSVGGGNMNTEAFF. CDR3 sequence (DNA): TGTGCCTGGAGTGTAGGAGGGGGCAACATGAACACTGAAGCTTTCTTT.

This chain uses TRBV6-5 with TRBJ1-2; D possibly corresponds to TRBD1 (6 bases). The CDR3 sequence is 14 residues long. From germline, CDR1 is MNHEY and CDR2 SVGAGI. The V gene lost 0 bases and the J gene lost 8 bases, with 13 bases spanning the gap. CDR3 in DNA: TGTGCCAGCAGTTACTCTGGGCAGGGGAGAGGCTACACCTTC. Translated: CASSYSGQGRGYTF.

V gene TRBV5-6 combines with J gene TRBJ2-7, with 9 positions matching TRBD2. This CDR3 is built from 15 residues. V lost 4 bases to trimming and J lost 6 bases; unmatched junction nucleotides: 11. The germline V gene encodes CDR1 SGHDT and CDR2 YYEEEE. The CDR3 nucleotides are TGTGCCAGCAGCGCCGATGGGGGGCGGGAGGGCGAGCAGTACTTC. Amino acid sequence: CASSADGGREGEQYF.

DNA of the CDR3: TGTGCCAGCAGCTCTCGGACAGGGAATGAGCAGTTCTTC. Its translation is CASSSRTGNEQFF. The chain uses TRBV7-3 and TRBJ2-1; the match to TRBD1 covers 8 bases. CDR3 length equals 13 residues. V was pared by 4 bases and J by 7 bases, with 3 bases of the junction left unmatched. CDR1 and CDR2 from the germline V gene are SGHTA and FQGTGA.

The chain uses TRBV28 and TRBJ2-7; 7 bases match TRBD1. Germline lookup yields CDR1 MDHEN and CDR2 SYDVKM. Trimming at V came to 6 bases and at J to 2 bases, leaving 7 bases not matched to a gene. The CDR3 has 14 residues. CDR3 DNA sequence: TGTGCCAGCAGGCCCTACAGGGGTCCCTACGAGCAGTACTTC. Protein sequence: CASRPYRGPYEQYF.

V and J are TRBV5-1 and TRBJ1-4, with TRBD1 as a possible D gene (5 bases). The CDR3 spans 14 residues. V gave up 4 bases and J gave up 4 bases, with 11 bases separating them. Germline lookup yields CDR1 SGHRS and CDR2 YFSETQ. The CDR3 nucleotides are TGCGCCAGCAGCGAGACAGCCAATAATGAAAAACTGTTTTTT. Translating it yields CASSETANNEKLFF.

The V gene is TRBV29-1, the J gene TRBJ1-1, with D possibly matching TRBD1 (6 bases). V lost 6 bases to trimming and J lost 4 bases, with 15 bases between them. The germline V gene encodes CDR1 SQVTM and CDR2 ANQGSEA. The CDR3 loop spans 13 amino acids. The CDR3 sequence: CSVGQRASTEAFF. The CDR3 nucleotides are TGCAGCGTCGGACAGAGAGCGAGCACTGAAGCTTTCTTT.

The chain is built from TRBV19 and TRBJ1-5; tentatively, D is TRBD1 (5 bases). This CDR3 has 13 residues. Germline V gene data show CDR1 as LNHDA and CDR2 as SQIVND (reference sequence). Trimming removed 5 bases at V and 4 bases at J, with 9 bases between. The CDR3 here is CASSPQGNQPQHF. The CDR3 DNA reads as TGTGCCAGTAGTCCGCAGGGAAATCAGCCCCAGCATTTT.

This sequence joins TRBV7-3 and TRBJ2-5, with D perhaps matching TRBD1 (6 bases). The CDR3 has 16 residues. Germline CDR1 reads SGHTA; CDR2 reads FQGTGA. Trimming cost V 4 bases and J 1 base, with 16 bases left between them. The CDR3 sequence: CASSSGTRLFQETQYF. CDR3 nucleotide sequence: TGTGCCAGCAGCTCCGGGACACGACTCTTCCAAGAGACCCAGTACTTC.

The chain couples TRBV5-1 to TRBJ1-2; a weak D match, TRBD1 (5 bases). V was clipped by 6 bases and J by 0 bases, with 15 bases between them. The length of the CDR3 is 15 residues. Germline V gene data show CDR1 as SGHRS and CDR2 as YFSETQ. The CDR3 protein is CASTPDSDPNYGYTF. The CDR3 nucleotides read TGCGCCAGCACCCCTGACAGCGATCCTAACTATGGCTACACCTTC.

V is TRBV29-1 and J is TRBJ1-1; D is unclear. There are 13 residues in the CDR3. Germline V gene sequence: CDR1 SQVTM, CDR2 ANQGSEA. V dropped 4 bases and J dropped 0 bases, with 9 bases sitting between them. The DNA of the CDR3 is TGCAGCGTTGCTGAGGGAGTGAACACTGAAGCTTTCTTT. It is translated as CSVAEGVNTEAFF.

The V gene is TRBV5-1, the J gene TRBJ1-2; D possibly corresponds to TRBD1 (5 bases). The CDR3 contains 13 residues. Germline V gene lookup returns CDR1 SGHRS and CDR2 YFSETQ. The V and J ends lost 3 bases and 4 bases respectively, with 10 bases between them. The CDR3 sequence: CASSSGWGYGYTF. The DNA of the CDR3 is TGCGCCAGCAGCTCAGGGTGGGGCTATGGCTACACCTTC.

This chain uses TRBV30 with TRBJ2-7; 11 positions match TRBD1. The germline V gene encodes CDR1 GTSNPN and CDR2 SVGIG (reference sequence). V shed 2 bases, J shed 3 bases, and the junction held 6 bases outside the gene matches. The CDR3 is made up of 15 amino acids. The CDR3 region is CAWSIGQGAIYEQYF. DNA for the CDR3: TGTGCCTGGAGTATAGGACAGGGGGCAATCTACGAGCAGTACTTC. The whole variable domain, filled in from reference TRBV30 and TRBJ2-7, reads SQTIHQWPATLVQPVGSPLSLECTVEGTSNPNLYWYRQAAGRGLQLLFYSVGIGQISSEVPQNLSASRPQDRQFILSSKKLLLSDSGFYLCAWSIGQGAIYEQYFGPGTRLTVT.

This clone was found once. This rearrangement joins TRBV30 to TRBJ1-3, with 9 bases fitting TRBD1. The CDR3 spans 14 residues. Germline V gene sequence: CDR1 GTSNPN, CDR2 SVGIG (reference sequence). V trimming: 2 bases; J trimming: 4 bases; junction bases outside the gene matches: 3. DNA of the CDR3: TGTGCCTGGAGTCGGGACAGGGTCGGAAACACCATATATTTT. It yields the protein CAWSRDRVGNTIYF.

V and J are TRBV6-1 and TRBJ2-5; weak D call: TRBD2 (6 bases). Trimming stripped 1 base from V and 4 bases from J, with 19 bases between. Germline V gene data show CDR1 as MNHNS and CDR2 as SASEGT. The CDR3 runs 17 residues. CDR3 residues: CASSEGLLVGGGETQYF. Written as DNA, the CDR3 is TGTGCCAGCAGTGAAGGTTTGTTAGTGGGAGGAGGAGAGACCCAGTACTTC.

The chain has TRBV30 and TRBJ1-3, with 8 bases matching TRBD1. V shed 2 bases, J shed 8 bases, and the junction held 5 bases outside the gene matches. Germline loops: CDR1 GTSNPN, CDR2 SVGIG (reference sequence). The CDR3 runs 13 residues. In DNA form, the CDR3 reads TGTGCCTGGAGTAGTCAGGGGGCCTACACCATATATTTT. Encoded protein: CAWSSQGAYTIYF.

The V gene is TRBV4-1, the J gene TRBJ2-1, with TRBD1 identical over 9 bases. Germline-derived CDR1 and CDR2 are MGHRA and YSYEKL. The J segment lost 7 bases and the V segment lost 2 bases, leaving 6 bases of the junction unmatched. The CDR3 loop spans 15 amino acids. CDR3 nucleotides: TGCGCCAGCAGCCAACAGGGACAGGGAGGTAATGAGCAGTTCTTC. Its protein is CASSQQGQGGNEQFF.

Written as DNA, the CDR3 is TGTGCCAGCAGCACAGGGTGGTCTAATGAAAAACTGTTTTTT. Its translation: CASSTGWSNEKLFF. This rearrangement joins TRBV6-1 to TRBJ1-4, with D possibly TRBD1 on 6 matching bases. Germline lookup yields CDR1 MNHNS and CDR2 SASEGT. The ends were cut back, 6 bases at V and 3 bases at J, with 11 bases in the middle. This CDR3 comprises 14 residues.

This clone appeared a few times. This chain connects TRBV28 to TRBJ1-3, with D possibly being TRBD1 (6 bases). The V gene's germline CDR1 is MDHEN and CDR2 SYDVKM. V gave up 5 bases and J gave up 0 bases, with 17 bases separating them. CDR3 length: 17 amino acids. The CDR3 sequence: CASSLPTGGPSGNTIYF. CDR3 coding DNA: TGTGCCAGCAGTCTCCCGACAGGCGGACCCTCTGGAAACACCATATATTTT.